Given below is one T cell receptor beta chain in context. In germline, CDR1 is LGHNA, CDR2 YSLEER. Trimming stripped 0 bases from V and 8 bases from J, with 16 bases between. The CDR3 spans 16 residues. The sample belongs to a study of T cell responses to AZD1222 COVID-19 vaccine. TCRdb's copy holds only in-frame clones and misses some; the assay was immunoSEQ multiplex PCR. The table has some 140,000 clones, 88% seen once. This chain links TRBV4-3 with TRBJ1-4, with D tentatively TRBD1 (6 bases). The material sequenced was peripheral blood, taken on day 0 of AZD1222 vaccination. This clonotype originated in an adult in good health. The CDR3, as DNA: TGCGCCAGCAGCCAAGAATACACAGGGTTTGGAGAAAAACTGTTTTTT. It specifies CASSQEYTGFGEKLFF.